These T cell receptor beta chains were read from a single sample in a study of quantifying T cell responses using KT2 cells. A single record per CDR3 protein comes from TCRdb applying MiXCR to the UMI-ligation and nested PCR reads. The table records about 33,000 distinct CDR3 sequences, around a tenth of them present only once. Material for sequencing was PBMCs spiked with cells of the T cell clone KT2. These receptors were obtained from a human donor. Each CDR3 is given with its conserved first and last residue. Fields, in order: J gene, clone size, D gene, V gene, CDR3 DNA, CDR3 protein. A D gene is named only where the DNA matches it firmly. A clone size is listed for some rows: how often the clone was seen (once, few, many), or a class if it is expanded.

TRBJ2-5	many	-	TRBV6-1	TGTGCCAGCAGTGCCGGGACGGCGAAAGAGACCCAGTACTTC	CASSAGTAKETQYF
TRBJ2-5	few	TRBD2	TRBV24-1	TGTGCCACCAGTGAAGCGACTAGCGGAAAAGAGACCCAGTACTTC	CATSEATSGKETQYF
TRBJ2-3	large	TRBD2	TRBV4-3	TGCGCCAGCGCTCAAACAGCGGGAGGGGGAGATACGCAGTATTTT	CASAQTAGGGDTQYF
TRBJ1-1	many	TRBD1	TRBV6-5	TGTGCCAGCAGTTACCTCCGACAGGGGTCACAGGAAGCTTTCTTT	CASSYLRQGSQEAFF
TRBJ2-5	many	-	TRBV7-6	TGTGCCAGCAGCTTAGGGGCGGTGGAGACCCAGTACTTC	CASSLGAVETQYF
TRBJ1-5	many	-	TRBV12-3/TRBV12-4	TGTGCCAGCATTATGGACACGGGCGGTCAGCCCCAGCATTTT	CASIMDTGGQPQHF
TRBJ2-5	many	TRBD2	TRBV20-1	TGCAGTGCTAGAGATGCGACTAGCGGGAGTGAGACCCAGTACTTC	CSARDATSGSETQYF
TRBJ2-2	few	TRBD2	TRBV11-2	TGTGCCAGCAGCGTCGGGACTAGCCCCAGCCGTACCGGGGAGCTGTTTTTT	CASSVGTSPSRTGELFF
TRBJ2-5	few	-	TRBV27	TGTGCCAGCAGTTTAGACAGGTCGGAGACCCAGTACTTC	CASSLDRSETQYF
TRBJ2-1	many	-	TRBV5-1	TGCGCCAGCAGCTTGGCCCTAGCGCGTCGCTCCTACAATGAGCAGTTCTTC	CASSLALARRSYNEQFF
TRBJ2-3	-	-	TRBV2	TGTGCCAGCACGGGCGGGGATACGCAGTATTTT	CASTGGDTQYF
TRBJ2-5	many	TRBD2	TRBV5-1	TGCGCCAGCGGTAGCGGGGACGAGGGCCAAGAGACCCAGTACTTC	CASGSGDEGQETQYF
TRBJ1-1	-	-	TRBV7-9	TGTGCCAGCAGTTCCGGACAGACCCCGAACACTGAAGCTTTCTTT	CASSSGQTPNTEAFF
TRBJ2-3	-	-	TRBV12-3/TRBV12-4	TGTGCCAGCAGTTATTTCGCGGATACGCAGTATTTT	CASSYFADTQYF
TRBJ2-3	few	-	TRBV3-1	TGTGCCAGCAGCCAAGGGGCAGGGGATACGCAGTATTTT	CASSQGAGDTQYF
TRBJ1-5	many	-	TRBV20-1	TGCAGTGCTCATGGGGTTAGCAATCAGCCCCAGCATTTT	CSAHGVSNQPQHF
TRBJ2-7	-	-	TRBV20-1	TGCAGTGCCAGGAGCAGGGGTGGCGAGCAGTACTTC	CSARSRGGEQYF
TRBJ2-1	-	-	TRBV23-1	TGCGCCAGCAGTCCCCTCGGGGACGCTCCCTACAATGAGCAGTTCTTC	CASSPLGDAPYNEQFF
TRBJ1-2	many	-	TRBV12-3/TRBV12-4	TGTGCCAGCAGTTTAAAGGGAGACTACTATGGCTACACCTTC	CASSLKGDYYGYTF
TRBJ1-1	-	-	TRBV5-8	TGTGCCAGCAGCTTGGCGTACACTGAAGCTTTCTTT	CASSLAYTEAFF
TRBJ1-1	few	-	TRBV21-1	TGTGCCAGCAGCAAACGGAAGGGAGTTGCGAACACTGAAGCTTTCTTT	CASSKRKGVANTEAFF
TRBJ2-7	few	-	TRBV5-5	TGTGCCAGCAGCTTGGGTACGGGGCGGGTTTCCTACGAGCAGTACTTC	CASSLGTGRVSYEQYF
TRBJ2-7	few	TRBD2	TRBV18	TGTGCCAGCTCACCACCGACGGGGGGGCAGTACTTC	CASSPPTGGQYF
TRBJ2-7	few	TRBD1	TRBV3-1	TGTGCCAGCAGGCGACAGGGGACCTACGAGCAGTACTTC	CASRRQGTYEQYF
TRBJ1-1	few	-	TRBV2	TGTGCCGGGAGGGCTATAAACGCTGAAGCTTTCTTT	CAGRAINAEAFF